This T cell receptor beta chain is from a study of T-cell memory formation after mild COVID-19 (dated by TCRdb to about 2021). Concerning the study at large: TCR sequence clusters from the two donors were largely donor specific. Two young, previously healthy adult volunteers, one female and one male, were included in the cohort. In a couple of donors, T-cell clones that expanded and contracted after mild COVID-19 were tracked by sequencing TCRalpha and TCRbeta repertoires over time.

This clonotype appeared a few times. There is no known antigen for this receptor. No clone much larger than this one lies a single base away; base qualities are absent. PBMCs were isolated by Ficoll-Paque density gradient centrifugation. The sequencing machine was an Illumina NovaSeq 6000. Using 5'RACE with constant-segment primers, TCRalpha and TCRbeta cDNA libraries were constructed, with sample barcodes and unique molecular identifiers added in the process. Trizol reagent was used to extract RNA from every sample. Libraries were amplified in two PCR steps, with a second sample barcode and Illumina TruSeq adapters added in the second step. The libraries were sequenced on an Illumina NovaSeq using 2 x 150 bp paired-end reads. Regarding the original processing steps: Reads were demultiplexed and collapsed into UMI-guided consensus sequences with migec v1.2.7. Using mixcr v2.1.11, the UMI consensuses were aligned to TRA and TRB V and J templates and assembled into clonotypes. A clonotype was counted as expanded or contracted only if both edgeR and NoisET called the change significant, with noise models trained on biological replicates. For edgeR calls, a false discovery rate-adjusted p below 0.01 and a log2 fold-change threshold of 1 were applied. As an exploratory analysis of dynamics, max-normalized trajectories of the 1000 most abundant clonotypes were examined by PCA with hierarchical clustering. Separately sequenced CD4+ and CD8+ repertoires were used to assign the CD4 or CD8 phenotype of responding clones. TCRdb reprocessed the public reads (quality trimming at Q25 with fastp, clone calling with MiXCR) and kept in-frame beta chains. Rows are combined by CDR3 protein, so each entry shows the most common genes and DNA. The V and J calls shown here were made by TCRdb, not taken from the authors' results. This sample is represented by 350,000 to 450,000 distinct CDR3 sequences; 25% to 30% of them were singletons. The top ten hold roughly 13% of the sample.

Overall study results and their limits: Whether the second-wave clones peaking on day 37 were SARS-CoV-2 specific was not confirmed. Clones that contracted from day 15 to 85 showed balanced CD4/CD8 phenotypes, whereas a second wave of clones that expanded from day 15 to 37 leaned towards CD4+. Some responding clones were detected in pre-infection memory, suggesting pre-existing cross-reactive memory T cells joined the SARS-CoV-2 response. Only two mild cases were covered in the study, and larger cohorts including severe cases with pre-infection samples were considered necessary. Contracting CD4+ clones appeared mostly in the CM and EM memory subsets, whereas CD8+ clones were enriched in EMRA.

The CDR3 contains 15 residues, cysteine and phenylalanine counted. Only CDR3 DNA remains: 45 bases, in frame from the first base. CDR1 SGHTA and CDR2 FQGTGA were looked up in the germline V gene. V trim: 2 bases; J trim: 3 bases; unmatched bases: 4. What was sequenced was PBMCs or a T cell subset sorted from them (not recorded which). This sequence uses TRBV7-3 and TRBJ2-1; the junction holds 7 bases that match TRBD2. This TCR was sampled from an adult woman who had mild COVID-19 (a few samples of this study predate the infection). The sample titles of this study are shuffled in the database, so cell type and time point are left out; the donor was told from shared clones. The bases are TGTGCCAGCAGCTTAGCGGGGGATTACTACAATGAGCAGTTCTTC. It translates as CASSLAGDYYNEQFF.